This T cell receptor (beta chain) was obtained from a study of T cells in localized non-small cell lung cancer. Study-wide findings and caveats: Among blood samples, higher T cell density accompanied longer overall survival. Sequencing was restricted to one tumor region; therefore, heterogeneity remains possible. Uninvolved adjacent lung showed peak T cell clonality, exceeding tumor. The appearance of a median approximately 57 of the top 100 tumor clones was seen in adjacent lung.

Some clones are missing from TCRdb's copy, which holds only in-frame ones; the method was immunoSEQ multiplex PCR. The table includes around 2,600 clones, approximately 43% detected once. This clone was observed a handful of times. Its antigen is undetermined. With V trimmed by 2 bases and J by 3 bases, 4 bases remained unmatched. CDR1 and CDR2 from the germline V gene are SGHNT and YENEEA. There are 15 residues in the CDR3. Specimen: lung tumor tissue, collected before any cancer treatment. This TCR was sampled from a woman aged 35-70 years with stage II squamous cell lung carcinoma. The rearrangement links TRBV11-3 to TRBJ2-7, with TRBD1 identical over 10 bases. CDR3 sequence (DNA): TGTGCCAGCAGCTTAACGGGACAGGGGAGCTACGAGCAGTACGTC. As protein: CASSLTGQGSYEQYV.